This T cell receptor (beta chain) was identified during a study of T cell responses to AZD1222 COVID-19 vaccine. Sequencing was performed with immunoSEQ multiplex PCR; in TCRdb, only in-frame clones are kept and a portion is missing. The profile shows roughly 150,000 clones, about 92% of them singletons. Notes on the study in general: Baseline seropositivity characterized only six AZD1222 recipients. The repertoires were collected only after the peak T cell response.

As to this clone: Its antigen is unknown.

The CDR3 consists of 17 residues. CDR1 is KGHSH, CDR2 LQKENI, per germline. Trimming removed 1 base from V and 0 bases from J, with 15 bases in between. The genes are TRBV18 and TRBJ1-2; D not certain. Sequenced here: peripheral blood, sampled on day 0 of AZD1222 vaccination. The TCR was taken from an adult in good health. The CDR3 sequence is CASSPLQVQYANYGYTF. The CDR3 region has the DNA TGTGCCAGCTCACCACTCCAGGTCCAGTACGCTAACTATGGCTACACCTTC.